Sequencing of this T cell receptor beta chain was carried out in a study of blood T cell repertoires in COVID-19. A few counts support this clone. TCRdb's table, derived via immunoSEQ multiplex PCR, lists solely in-frame clones and lacks some. This table holds 150,000 or so clones, 84% found once. J lost 9 bases, V lost 4 bases, and 13 bases had no gene match. This CDR3 spans 17 amino acids. CDR1 and CDR2 (germline): LGHNA, YNFKEQ. The chain links TRBV4-2 to TRBJ1-6, with 9 bases matching TRBD1. The sample taken for sequencing was PBMCs or T cells enriched from blood (not recorded which). The sequence was obtained from a woman aged 45-59 years who had recovered from COVID-19. The CDR3 sequence is CASSPTTRDRASSPLHF. CDR3 coding DNA: TGTGCCAGCAGCCCCACTACGAGGGACAGGGCTAGTTCACCCCTCCACTTT.